The source of this TCR beta chain is a study of blood T cell repertoires in COVID-19. Study overall: The analysed material was cDNA or gDNA that came from T cells, B-cell-depleted T cells, or PBMCs.

Profiled with immunoSEQ multiplex PCR; TCRdb holds only in-frame clones, not every one. The sample consists of 30,000 to 40,000 clones, about 85% of them appearing once. Per germline, CDR1 SGHDT and CDR2 YYEEEE. V shed 4 bases and J shed 5 bases, with 18 bases lying between them. This CDR3 has 15 residues. Sequenced material: peripheral blood. This chain joins TRBV5-6 and TRBJ1-2; D is ambiguous. The clonotype originates from a man in his 60s with COVID-19, enrolled during active disease. CDR3 loop: CASSLTRLVGYGYTF. The CDR3, as DNA: TGTGCCAGCAGCCTCACCCGACTGGTCGGGTATGGCTACACCTTC.